The clone carrying this TCR beta chain was counted once. TCRdb's copy holds only in-frame clones and misses some; the assay was immunoSEQ multiplex PCR. The profile covers 82,000 or so clones, with 90% to 95% appearing a single time and about 5.2% taken by the ten largest. This sample was included in a study of T cell responses to AZD1222 COVID-19 vaccine. Germline V gene sequence: CDR1 KGHDR, CDR2 SFDVKD. Trimming took 7 bases from V and 4 from J; bases not matched to a gene: 14. The length of the CDR3 is 17 residues. The sequencing here drew on peripheral blood, taken on day 0 of AZD1222 vaccination. V and J are TRBV24-1 and TRBJ1-2; 10 nucleotides match TRBD1. The TCR originated in an adult in good health. Written as DNA, the CDR3 is TGTGCCACCAGCAGCCGGGACAGGGGCGAACTGGGCTATGGCTACACCTTC. It translates to CATSSRDRGELGYGYTF.